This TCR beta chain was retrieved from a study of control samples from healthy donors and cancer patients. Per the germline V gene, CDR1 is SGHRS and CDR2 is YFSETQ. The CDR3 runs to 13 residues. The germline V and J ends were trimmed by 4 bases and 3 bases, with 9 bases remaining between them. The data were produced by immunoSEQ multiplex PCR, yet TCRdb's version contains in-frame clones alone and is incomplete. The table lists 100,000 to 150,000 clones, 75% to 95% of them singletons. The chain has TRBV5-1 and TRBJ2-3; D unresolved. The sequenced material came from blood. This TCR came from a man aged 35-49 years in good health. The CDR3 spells CASSPLGTDTQYF. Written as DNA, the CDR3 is TGCGCCAGCAGCCCCCTGGGGACAGATACGCAGTATTTT.